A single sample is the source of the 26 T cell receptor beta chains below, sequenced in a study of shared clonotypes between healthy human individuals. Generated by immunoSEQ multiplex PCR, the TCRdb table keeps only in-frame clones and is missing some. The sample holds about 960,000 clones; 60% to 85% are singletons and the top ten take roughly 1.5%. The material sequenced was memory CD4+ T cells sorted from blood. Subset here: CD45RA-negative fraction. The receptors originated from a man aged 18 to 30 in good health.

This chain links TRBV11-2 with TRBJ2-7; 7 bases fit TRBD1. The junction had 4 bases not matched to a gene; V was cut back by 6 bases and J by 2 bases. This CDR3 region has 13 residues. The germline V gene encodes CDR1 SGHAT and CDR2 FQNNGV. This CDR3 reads CASSSGQTYEQYF. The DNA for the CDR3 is TGTGCCAGCAGTTCGGGACAGACCTACGAGCAGTACTTC.

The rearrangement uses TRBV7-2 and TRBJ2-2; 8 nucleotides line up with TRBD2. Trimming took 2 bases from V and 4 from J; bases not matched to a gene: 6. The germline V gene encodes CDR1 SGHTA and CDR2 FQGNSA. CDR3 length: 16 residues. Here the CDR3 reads CASSLIPSGRTGELFF. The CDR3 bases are TGTGCCAGCAGCTTAATTCCTAGCGGGCGCACCGGGGAGCTGTTTTTT.

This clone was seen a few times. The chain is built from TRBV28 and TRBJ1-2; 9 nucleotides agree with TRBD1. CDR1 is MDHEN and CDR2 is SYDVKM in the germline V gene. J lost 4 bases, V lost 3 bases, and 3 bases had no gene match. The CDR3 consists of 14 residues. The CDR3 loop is CASSFPTGGYGYTF. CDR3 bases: TGTGCCAGCAGTTTCCCGACAGGGGGCTATGGCTACACCTTC.

CDR3 nucleotides: TGTGCCAGCAGTGAAGGGTTCATGAACACTGAAGCTTTCTTT. This sequence encodes CASSEGFMNTEAFF. This chain connects TRBV6-1 to TRBJ1-1, with D uncertain. CDR3 size: 14 residues. V lost 1 base and J 0 bases, leaving 6 bases between the germline ends. From germline, CDR1 is MNHNS and CDR2 SASEGT.

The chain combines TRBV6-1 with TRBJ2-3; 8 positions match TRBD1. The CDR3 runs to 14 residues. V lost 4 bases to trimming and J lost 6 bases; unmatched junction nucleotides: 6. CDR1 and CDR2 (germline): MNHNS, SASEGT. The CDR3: CASSGTGLRDTQYF. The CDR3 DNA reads TGTGCCAGCAGTGGGACAGGGCTTCGGGATACGCAGTATTTT.

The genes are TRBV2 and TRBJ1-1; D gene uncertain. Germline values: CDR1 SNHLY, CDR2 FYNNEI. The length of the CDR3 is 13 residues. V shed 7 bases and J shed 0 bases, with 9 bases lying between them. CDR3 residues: CASTEPLNTEAFF. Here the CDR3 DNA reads TGTGCCAGCACCGAGCCCCTGAACACTGAAGCTTTCTTT.

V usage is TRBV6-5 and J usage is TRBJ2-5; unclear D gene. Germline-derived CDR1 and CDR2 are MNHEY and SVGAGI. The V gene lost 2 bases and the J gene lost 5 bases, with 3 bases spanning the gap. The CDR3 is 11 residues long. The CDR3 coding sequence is TGTGCCAGCAGTTACCTGGAGACCCAGTACTTC. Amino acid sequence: CASSYLETQYF.

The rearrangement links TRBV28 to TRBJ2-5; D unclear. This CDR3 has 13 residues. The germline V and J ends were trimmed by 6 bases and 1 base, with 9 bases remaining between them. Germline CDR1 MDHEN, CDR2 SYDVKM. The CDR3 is CASSLATQETQYF. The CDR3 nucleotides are TGTGCCAGCAGCCTGGCGACCCAAGAGACCCAGTACTTC.

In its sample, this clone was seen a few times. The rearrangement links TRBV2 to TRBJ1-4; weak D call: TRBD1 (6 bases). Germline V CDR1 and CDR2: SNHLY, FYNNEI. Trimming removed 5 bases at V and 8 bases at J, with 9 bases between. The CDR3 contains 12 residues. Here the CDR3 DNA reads TGTGCCAGCAGTCAGGGGTGGGAAAAACTGTTTTTT. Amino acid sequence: CASSQGWEKLFF. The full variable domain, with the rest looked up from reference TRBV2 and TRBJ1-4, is EPEVTQTPSHQVTQMGQEVILRCVPISNHLYFYWYRQILGQKVEFLVSFYNNEISEKSEIFDDQFSVERPDGSNFTLKIRSTKLEDSAMYFCASSQGWEKLFFGSGTQLSVL.

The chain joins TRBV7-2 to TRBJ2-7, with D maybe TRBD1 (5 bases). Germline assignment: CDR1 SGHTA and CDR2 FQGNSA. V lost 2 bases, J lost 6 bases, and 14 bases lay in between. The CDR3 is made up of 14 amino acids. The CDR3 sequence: CASSLWTIIAEQYF. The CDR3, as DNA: TGTGCCAGCAGCTTATGGACAATCATCGCCGAGCAGTACTTC. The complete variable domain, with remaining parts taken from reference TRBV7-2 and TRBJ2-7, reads GAGVSQSPSNKVTEKGKDVELRCDPISGHTALYWYRQSLGQGLEFLIYFQGNSAPDKSGLPSDRFSAERTGGSVSTLTIQRTQQEDSAVYLCASSLWTIIAEQYFGPGTRLTVT.

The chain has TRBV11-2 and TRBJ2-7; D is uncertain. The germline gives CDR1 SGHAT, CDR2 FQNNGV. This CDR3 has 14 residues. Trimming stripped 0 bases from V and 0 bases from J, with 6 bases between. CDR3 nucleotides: TGTGCCAGCAGCTTAGATCCGGCCTCCTACGAGCAGTACTTC. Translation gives CASSLDPASYEQYF. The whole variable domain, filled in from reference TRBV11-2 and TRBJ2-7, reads EAGVAQSPRYKIIEKRQSVAFWCNPISGHATLYWYQQILGQGPKLLIQFQNNGVVDDSQLPKDRFSAERLKGVDSTLKIQPAKLEDSAVYLCASSLDPASYEQYFGPGTRLTVT.

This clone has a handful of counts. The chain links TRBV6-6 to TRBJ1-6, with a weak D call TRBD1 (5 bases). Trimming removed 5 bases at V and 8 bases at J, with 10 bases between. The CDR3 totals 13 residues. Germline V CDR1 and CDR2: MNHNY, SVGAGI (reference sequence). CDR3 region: CASSTSGDSPLHF. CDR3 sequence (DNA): TGTGCCAGCAGTACCTCGGGGGATTCACCCCTCCACTTT.

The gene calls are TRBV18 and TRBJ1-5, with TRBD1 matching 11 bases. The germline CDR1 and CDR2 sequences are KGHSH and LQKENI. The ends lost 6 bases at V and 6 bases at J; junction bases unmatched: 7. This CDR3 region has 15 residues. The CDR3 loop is CASSPGTGGSQPQHF. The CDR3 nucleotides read TGTGCCAGCTCGCCCGGGACAGGGGGGAGTCAGCCCCAGCATTTT.

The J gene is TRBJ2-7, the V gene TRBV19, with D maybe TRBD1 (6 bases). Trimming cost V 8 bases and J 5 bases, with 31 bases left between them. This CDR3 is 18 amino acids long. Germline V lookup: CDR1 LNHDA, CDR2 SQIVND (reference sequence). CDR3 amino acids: CASANLAWGQGLKDEQYF. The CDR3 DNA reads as TGTGCCAGTGCCAACCTCGCTTGGGGGCAAGGCTTAAAGGACGAGCAGTACTTC.

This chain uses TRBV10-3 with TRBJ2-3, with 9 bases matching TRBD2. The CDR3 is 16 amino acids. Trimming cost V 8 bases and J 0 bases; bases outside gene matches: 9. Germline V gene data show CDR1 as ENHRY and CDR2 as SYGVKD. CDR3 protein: CAIGGSSGVSTDTQYF. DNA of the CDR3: TGTGCCATCGGGGGCTCTAGCGGGGTTAGCACAGATACGCAGTATTTT.

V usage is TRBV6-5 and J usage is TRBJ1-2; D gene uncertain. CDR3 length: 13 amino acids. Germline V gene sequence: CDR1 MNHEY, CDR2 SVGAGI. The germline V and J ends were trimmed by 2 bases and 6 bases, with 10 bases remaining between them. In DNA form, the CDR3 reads TGTGCCAGCAGTTACAGAGCAGGAAATGGCTACACCTTC. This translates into CASSYRAGNGYTF.

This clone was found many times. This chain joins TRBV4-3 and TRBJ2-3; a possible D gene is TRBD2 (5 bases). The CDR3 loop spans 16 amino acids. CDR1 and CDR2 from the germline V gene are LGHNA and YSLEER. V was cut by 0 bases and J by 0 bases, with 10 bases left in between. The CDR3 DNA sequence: TGCGCCAGCAGCCAAGATCTCCAGCGGAGCACAGATACGCAGTATTTT. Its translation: CASSQDLQRSTDTQYF.

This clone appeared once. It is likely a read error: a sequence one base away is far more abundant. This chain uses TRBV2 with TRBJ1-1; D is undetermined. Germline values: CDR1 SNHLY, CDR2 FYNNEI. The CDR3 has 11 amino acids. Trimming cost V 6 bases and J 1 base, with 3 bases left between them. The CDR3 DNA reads TGTGCCAGCAGACCGAACACTGAAGCTTTCTTT. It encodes CASRPNTEAFF. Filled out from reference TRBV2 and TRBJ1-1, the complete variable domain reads EPEVTQTPSHQVTQMGQEVILRCVPISNHLYFYWYRQILGQKVEFLVSFYNNEISEKSEIFDDQFSVERPDGSNFTLKIRSTKLEDSAMYFCASRPNTEAFFGQGTRLTVV.

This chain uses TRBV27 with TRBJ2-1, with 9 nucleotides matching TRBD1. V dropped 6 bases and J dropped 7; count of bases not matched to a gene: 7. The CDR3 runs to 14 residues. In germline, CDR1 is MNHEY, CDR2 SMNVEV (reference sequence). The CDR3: CASRGQGGGNEQFF. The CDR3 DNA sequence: TGTGCCAGCAGGGGACAGGGAGGCGGGAATGAGCAGTTCTTC.

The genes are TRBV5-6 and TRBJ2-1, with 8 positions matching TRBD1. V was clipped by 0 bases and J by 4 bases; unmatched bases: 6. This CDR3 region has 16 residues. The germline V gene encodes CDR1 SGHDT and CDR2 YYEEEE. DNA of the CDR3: TGTGCCAGCAGCTTGGAACAAGGACAGGGTTACAATGAGCAGTTCTTC. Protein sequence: CASSLEQGQGYNEQFF.

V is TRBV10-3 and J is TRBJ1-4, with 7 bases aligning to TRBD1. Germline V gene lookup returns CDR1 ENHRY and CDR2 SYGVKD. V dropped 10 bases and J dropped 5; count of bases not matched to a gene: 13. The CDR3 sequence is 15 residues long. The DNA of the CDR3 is TGTGCCACCACGGACGAGGGGGCCGGGAATGAAAAACTGTTTTTT. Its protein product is CATTDEGAGNEKLFF.

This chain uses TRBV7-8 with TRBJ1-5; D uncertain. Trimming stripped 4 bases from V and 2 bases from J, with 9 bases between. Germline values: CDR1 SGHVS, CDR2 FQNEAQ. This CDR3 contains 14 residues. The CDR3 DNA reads TGTGCCAGCAGCTCGGTCTATGGCAATCAGCCCCAGCATTTT. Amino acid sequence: CASSSVYGNQPQHF.

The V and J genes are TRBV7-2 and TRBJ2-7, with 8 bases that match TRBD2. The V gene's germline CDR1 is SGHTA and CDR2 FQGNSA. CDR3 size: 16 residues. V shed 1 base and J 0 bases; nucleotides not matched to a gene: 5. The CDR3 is CASSLVSSGRSYEQYF. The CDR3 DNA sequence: TGTGCCAGCAGCTTAGTGTCTAGCGGGCGCTCCTACGAGCAGTACTTC.

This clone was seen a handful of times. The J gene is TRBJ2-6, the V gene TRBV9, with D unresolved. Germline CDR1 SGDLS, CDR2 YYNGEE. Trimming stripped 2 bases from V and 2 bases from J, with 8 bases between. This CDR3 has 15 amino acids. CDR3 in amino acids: CASSVAVAGANVLTF. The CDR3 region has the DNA TGTGCCAGCAGCGTTGCGGTCGCTGGGGCCAACGTCCTGACTTTC. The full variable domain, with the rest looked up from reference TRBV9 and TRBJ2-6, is DSGVTQTPKHLITATGQRVTLRCSPRSGDLSVYWYQQSLDQGLQFLIQYYNGEERAKGNILERFSAQQFPDLHSELNLSSLELGDSALYFCASSVAVAGANVLTFGAGSRLTVL.

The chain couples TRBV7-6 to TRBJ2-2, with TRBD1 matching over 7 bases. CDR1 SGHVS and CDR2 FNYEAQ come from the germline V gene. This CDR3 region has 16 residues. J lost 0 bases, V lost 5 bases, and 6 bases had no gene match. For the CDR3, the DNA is TGTGCCAGCAGCATCGGACAGGTGTCGAACACCGGGGAGCTGTTTTTT. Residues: CASSIGQVSNTGELFF.

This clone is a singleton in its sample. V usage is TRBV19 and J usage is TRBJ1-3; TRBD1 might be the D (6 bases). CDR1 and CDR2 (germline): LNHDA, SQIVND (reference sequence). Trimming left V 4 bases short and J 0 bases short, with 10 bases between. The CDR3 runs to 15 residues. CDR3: CASSRTGNSGNTIYF. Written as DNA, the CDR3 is TGTGCCAGTAGTAGAACAGGGAACTCTGGAAACACCATATATTTT.